This TCR beta chain came from a study of blood T cell repertoires in COVID-19. Study-wide background: Sites across the United States, Italy and Spain contributed samples from acute and convalescent COVID-19. PBMCs, B-cell-depleted T cells, or T cells provided the cDNA or gDNA that made up the material.

In the source study's methods: Using reference gene primer amplification, nucleated cell counts were estimated. Here immunoSEQ multiplex PCR was the method, and the copy in TCRdb shows in-frame clones only, minus some. The DNA gave D and trimming, while V, J and clone size come from that table. The table lists roughly 120,000 clones, approximately 85% of them singletons. The V segment lost 2 bases and the J segment 7 bases; nucleotides outside the gene matches: 6. CDR1 and CDR2 (germline): LGHDT, YNNKEL (reference sequence). The CDR3 has 14 amino acids. Seattle patients were enrolled during active infection and followed longitudinally.

The source is a woman aged 80 or over with COVID-19, enrolled during active disease. Input material: peripheral blood. The chain carries TRBV3-1 (or the pseudogene TRBV3-2) and TRBJ2-3; 7 bases line up with TRBD2. The DNA of the CDR3 is TGTGCCAGCAGCCAATTGCTAGCGGACCATACGCAGTATTTT. Protein: CASSQLLADHTQYF.